In its sample, the clone carrying this T cell receptor (beta chain) was seen once. These data come from a study of response to subunit inactivated influenza vaccine. Using its own MiXCR run on the RT-PCR reads, TCRdb lists one record per CDR3 protein. This table holds 250,000 to 350,000 distinct CDR3 sequences, 22% found once. The receptor comes from a man aged 45 to 75 who received an inactivated influenza vaccine. The sample consisted of PBMCs from blood, taken less than 22 months after vaccination.

The CDR3 DNA sequence: TGTGCCAGCAGCCTGGGGACGCCGAACAATGAGCAGTTCTTC. It specifies CASSLGTPNNEQFF. This sequence joins TRBV11-2 and TRBJ2-1; tentatively, D is TRBD1 or TRBD2 (5 bases each). Germline V gene data show CDR1 as SGHAT and CDR2 as FQNNGV. This CDR3 is built from 14 residues. Trimming left V 5 bases short and J 5 bases short, with 13 bases between.